What follows are 7 T cell receptor beta chains derived from one specimen sequenced in a study of shared clonotypes between healthy human individuals. Generated by immunoSEQ multiplex PCR, the TCRdb table keeps only in-frame clones and is missing some. The sample contains roughly 1,600,000 clones, approximately 98.5% of which appear only once. The sequencing input was naive CD4+ T cells sorted from blood. Subset here: CD45RA+ positively selected. All receptors derive from a man aged 25-45 years in good health.

V usage is TRBV2 and J usage is TRBJ2-7; tentatively, D is TRBD1 (6 bases). From germline, CDR1 is SNHLY and CDR2 FYNNEI. V was clipped by 2 bases and J by 5 bases, with 10 bases between them. The CDR3 runs 13 residues. CDR3 sequence reads: CASSEQGTHEQYF. In DNA form, the CDR3 reads TGTGCCAGCAGTGAACAGGGGACCCACGAGCAGTACTTC.

The genes are TRBV25-1 and TRBJ2-4, with D hard to call. In germline, CDR1 is MGHDK, CDR2 SYGVNS. The CDR3 sequence is 16 residues long. The ends were cut back, 6 bases at V and 0 bases at J, with 15 bases in the middle. The CDR3 sequence is CASRGSGEIAKNIQYF. The CDR3 DNA reads as TGTGCCAGCAGGGGAAGTGGAGAGATAGCCAAAAACATTCAGTACTTC.

The chain has TRBV23-1 and TRBJ1-5; possible D gene TRBD1, 6 bases. TRBV23-1 is flagged as an ORF with uncertain function. Deletions cut 0 bases from V and 6 bases from J, with 18 bases between. This CDR3 comprises 17 residues. The CDR3 bases are TGCGCCAGCAGTCAATCCGACAGGTTTGGGGGCGGTCAGCCCCAGCATTTT. Its translation: CASSQSDRFGGGQPQHF.

This clone was detected once. The same CDR3 is also encoded by other DNA sequences in this sample. As DNA, the CDR3 is TGCGCCAGCAGCTCAGGGACTAGCGGGAGCGATGAGCAGTTCTTC. It specifies CASSSGTSGSDEQFF. The rearrangement uses TRBV5-1 and TRBJ2-1, with TRBD2 matching over 14 bases. The CDR3 is 15 amino acids. V trimming: 3 bases; J trimming: 8 bases; junction bases outside the gene matches: 4. Germline V gives CDR1 SGHRS, CDR2 YFSETQ.

This chain connects TRBV27 to TRBJ1-1; D not resolved. Between the trimmed V and J ends, which lost 6 bases and 0 bases, there was a span of 14 bases. The V gene's germline CDR1 is MNHEY and CDR2 SMNVEV (reference sequence). The CDR3 spans 15 residues. CDR3 amino acids: CASSLKRAMNTEAFF. In DNA, the CDR3 is TGTGCCAGCAGCTTGAAGCGGGCGATGAACACTGAAGCTTTCTTT.

V gene TRBV15 combines with J gene TRBJ2-1; a weak D match, TRBD2 (5 bases). CDR3 size: 15 residues. Germline CDR1 is LNHNV and CDR2 is YYDKDF (reference sequence). V was shortened by 1 base and J by 4 bases, with 11 bases between the two germline ends. CDR3 nucleotides: TGTGCCACCAGCAGAGCCGACGGGAAATACAATGAGCAGTTCTTC. Translated: CATSRADGKYNEQFF.

The rearrangement uses TRBV4-1 and TRBJ1-1, with D hard to call. This CDR3 region has 18 residues. From germline, CDR1 is MGHRA and CDR2 YSYEKL. V was shortened by 0 bases and J by 1 base, with 18 bases between the two germline ends. This CDR3 reads CASSQEDPGSLKNTEAFF. The DNA for the CDR3 is TGCGCCAGCAGCCAAGAGGACCCGGGGTCCCTGAAGAACACTGAAGCTTTCTTT.